This T cell receptor beta chain was captured by sequencing in a study of metastatic and nonmetastatic thyroid tumors. Study-wide background: Malignant and benign thyroid patients had repertoires compared in peripheral blood and tumor or nodule tissue. Study-wide results and caveats: Significantly greater TCR beta diversity was reportedly found in malignant thyroid tumors than in benign nodules (in blood and tumor).

This clone was observed at least ten times. What it recognizes is unknown. Per the original methods: Built for papillary thyroid cancer, a distant-metastasis classifier drew on CDR3 differences across clinicopathological groups. TCRdb re-called the PCR reads through MiXCR. For this entry, the V and J calls and clone size follow TCRdb and not the study's own pipeline. The sample contains tens of thousands of clones, around 25% of which appear only once. Patients were all untreated before their thyroid surgery. Germline-derived CDR1 and CDR2 are MNHNS and SASEGT. This CDR3 region has 14 residues. V gave up 5 bases and J gave up 6 bases; unmatched junction bases: 4.

The TCR was taken from a female donor with papillary thyroid cancer or a benign thyroid nodule (not recorded which). Some clones in this sample may be carry-over from other donors' samples. The material sequenced was blood. V usage is TRBV6-1 and J usage is TRBJ1-6; 7 bases match TRBD1. The CDR3 is CASSRQGGNSPLHF. The DNA of the CDR3 is TGTGCCAGCAGTCGACAGGGAGGTAATTCACCCCTCCACTTT.